This T cell receptor (beta chain) was captured by sequencing in a study of spatial heterogeneity in lung cancer. Time point reported: blood at routine non-recurrence follow-up after resection. V gave up 7 bases and J gave up 5 bases, with 17 bases separating them. The V gene's germline CDR1 is MDHEN and CDR2 SYDVKM. The CDR3 totals 14 residues. TCRdb used MiXCR to reprocess the 5' RACE reads, holding one entry per CDR3 protein. The sample lists some 32,000 distinct CDR3 sequences, about 10% occurring once. This clonotype was counted ten times or more. The rearrangement uses TRBV28 and TRBJ2-5; tentatively, D is TRBD1 (6 bases). The receptor comes from a female donor with early-stage non-small cell lung cancer. Material: PBMCs, obtained at follow-up. The CDR3 DNA is TGTGCCAGCAACAGGGAAGTGGGCGGGGAGACCCAGTACTTC. Its translation is CASNREVGGETQYF. The full variable domain, in which reference TRBV28 and TRBJ2-5 provide the parts outside the CDR3, is DVKVTQSSRYLVKRTGEKVFLECVQDMDHENMFWYRQDPGLGLRLIYFSYDVKMKEKGDIPEGYSVSREKKERFSLILESASTNQTSMYLCASNREVGGETQYFGPGTRLLVL.